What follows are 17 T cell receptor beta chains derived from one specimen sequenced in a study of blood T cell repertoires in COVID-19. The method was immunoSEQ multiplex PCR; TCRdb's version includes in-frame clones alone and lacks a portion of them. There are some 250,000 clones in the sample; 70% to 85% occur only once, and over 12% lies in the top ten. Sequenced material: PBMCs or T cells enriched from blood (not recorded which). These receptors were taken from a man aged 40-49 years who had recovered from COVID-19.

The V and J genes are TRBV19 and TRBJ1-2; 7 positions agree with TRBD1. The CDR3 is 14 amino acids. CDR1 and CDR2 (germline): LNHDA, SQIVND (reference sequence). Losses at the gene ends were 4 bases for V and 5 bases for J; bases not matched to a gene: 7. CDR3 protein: CASSTPGQSYGYTF. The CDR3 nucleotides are TGTGCCAGTAGTACCCCGGGACAGTCATATGGCTACACCTTC.

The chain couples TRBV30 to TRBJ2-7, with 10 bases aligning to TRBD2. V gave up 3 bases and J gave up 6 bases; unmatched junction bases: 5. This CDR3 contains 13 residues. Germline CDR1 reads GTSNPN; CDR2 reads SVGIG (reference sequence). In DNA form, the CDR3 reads TGTGCCTGGAGCGCAGGACTAGCGGCCGAGCAGTACTTC. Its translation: CAWSAGLAAEQYF.

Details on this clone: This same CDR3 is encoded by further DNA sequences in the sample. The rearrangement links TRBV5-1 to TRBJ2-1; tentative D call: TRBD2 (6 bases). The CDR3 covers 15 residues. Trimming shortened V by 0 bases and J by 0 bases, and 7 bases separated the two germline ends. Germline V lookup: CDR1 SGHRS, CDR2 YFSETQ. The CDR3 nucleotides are TGCGCCAGCAGCTTGGAGGAGGGCTCCTACAATGAGCAGTTCTTC. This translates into CASSLEEGSYNEQFF.

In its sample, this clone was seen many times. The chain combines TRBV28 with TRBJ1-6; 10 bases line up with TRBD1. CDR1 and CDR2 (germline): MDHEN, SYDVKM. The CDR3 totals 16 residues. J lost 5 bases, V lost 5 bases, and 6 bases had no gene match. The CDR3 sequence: CASSMTGGGDNSPLHF. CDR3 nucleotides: TGTGCCAGCAGTATGACAGGGGGCGGTGATAATTCACCCCTCCACTTT. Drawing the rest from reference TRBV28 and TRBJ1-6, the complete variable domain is DVKVTQSSRYLVKRTGEKVFLECVQDMDHENMFWYRQDPGLGLRLIYFSYDVKMKEKGDIPEGYSVSREKKERFSLILESASTNQTSMYLCASSMTGGGDNSPLHFGNGTRLTVT.

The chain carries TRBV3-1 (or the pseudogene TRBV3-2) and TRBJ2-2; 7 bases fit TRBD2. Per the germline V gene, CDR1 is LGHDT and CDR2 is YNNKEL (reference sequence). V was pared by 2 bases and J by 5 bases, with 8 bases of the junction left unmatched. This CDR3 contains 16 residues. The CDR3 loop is CASSQMGLIPTGELFF. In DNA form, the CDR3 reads TGTGCCAGCAGCCAAATGGGACTAATCCCTACCGGGGAGCTGTTTTTT.

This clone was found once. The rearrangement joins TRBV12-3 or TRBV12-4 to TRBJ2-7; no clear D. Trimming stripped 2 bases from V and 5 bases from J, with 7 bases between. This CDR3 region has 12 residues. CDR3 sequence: CASSLHKNEQYF. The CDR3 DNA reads TGTGCCAGCAGTTTACACAAGAACGAGCAGTACTTC.

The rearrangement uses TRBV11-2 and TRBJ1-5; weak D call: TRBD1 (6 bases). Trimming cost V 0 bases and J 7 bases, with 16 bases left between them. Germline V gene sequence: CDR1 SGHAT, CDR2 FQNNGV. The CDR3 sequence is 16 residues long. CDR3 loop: CASSLEPTGLGQPQHF. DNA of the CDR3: TGTGCCAGCAGCTTAGAACCAACAGGGCTGGGCCAGCCCCAGCATTTT. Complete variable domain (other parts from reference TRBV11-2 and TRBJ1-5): EAGVAQSPRYKIIEKRQSVAFWCNPISGHATLYWYQQILGQGPKLLIQFQNNGVVDDSQLPKDRFSAERLKGVDSTLKIQPAKLEDSAVYLCASSLEPTGLGQPQHFGDGTRLSIL.

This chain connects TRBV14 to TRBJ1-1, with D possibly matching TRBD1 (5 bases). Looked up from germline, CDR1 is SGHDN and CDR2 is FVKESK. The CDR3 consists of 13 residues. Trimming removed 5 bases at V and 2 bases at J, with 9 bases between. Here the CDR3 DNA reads TGTGCCAGCAGCGTGACAGTCAACACTGAAGCTTTCTTT. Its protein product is CASSVTVNTEAFF.

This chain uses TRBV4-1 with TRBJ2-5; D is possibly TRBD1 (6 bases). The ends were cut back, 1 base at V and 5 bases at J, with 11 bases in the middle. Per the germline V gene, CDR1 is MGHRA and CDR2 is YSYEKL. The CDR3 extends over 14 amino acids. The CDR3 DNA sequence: TGCGCCAGCAGCCAAGGGACAGTTTGGGAGACCCAGTACTTC. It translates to CASSQGTVWETQYF.

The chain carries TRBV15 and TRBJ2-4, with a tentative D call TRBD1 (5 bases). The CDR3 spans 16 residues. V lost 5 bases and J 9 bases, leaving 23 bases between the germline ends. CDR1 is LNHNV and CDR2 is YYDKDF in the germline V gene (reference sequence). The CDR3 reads CATSSITLAGISIQYF. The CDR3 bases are TGTGCCACCAGCTCGATCACCCTGGCAGGGATAAGCATTCAGTACTTC.

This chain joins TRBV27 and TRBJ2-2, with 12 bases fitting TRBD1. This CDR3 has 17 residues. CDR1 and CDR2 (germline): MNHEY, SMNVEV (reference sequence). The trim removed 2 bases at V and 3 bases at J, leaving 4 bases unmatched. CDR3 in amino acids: CASSLKGDRGHTGELFF. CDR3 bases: TGTGCCAGCAGTTTAAAGGGGGACAGGGGGCACACCGGGGAGCTGTTTTTT.

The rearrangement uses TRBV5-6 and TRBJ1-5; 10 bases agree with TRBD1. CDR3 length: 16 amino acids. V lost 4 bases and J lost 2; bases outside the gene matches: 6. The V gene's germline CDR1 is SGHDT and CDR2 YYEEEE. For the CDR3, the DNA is TGTGCCAGCAGCGTTACGGACAGGGGGGGCAATCAGCCCCAGCATTTT. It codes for CASSVTDRGGNQPQHF. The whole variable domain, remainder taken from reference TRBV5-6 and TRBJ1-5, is DAGVTQSPTHLIKTRGQQVTLRCSPKSGHDTVSWYQQALGQGPQFIFQYYEEEERQRGNFPDRFSGHQFPNYSSELNVNALLLGDSALYLCASSVTDRGGNQPQHFGDGTRLSIL.

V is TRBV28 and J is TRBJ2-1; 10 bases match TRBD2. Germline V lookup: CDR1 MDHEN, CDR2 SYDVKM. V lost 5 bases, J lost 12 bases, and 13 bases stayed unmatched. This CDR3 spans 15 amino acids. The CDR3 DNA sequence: TGTGCCAGCAGTCTTCCGGGACTAGCGACGTCCGGGCAGTTCTTC. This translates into CASSLPGLATSGQFF.

The CDR3 here is CASSTGQGAYEKLFF. The DNA of the CDR3 is TGCGCCAGCAGCACGGGACAGGGGGCGTATGAAAAACTGTTTTTT. V and J are TRBV5-1 and TRBJ1-4; 12 bases match TRBD1. There are 15 residues in the CDR3. V lost 4 bases to trimming and J lost 6 bases; unmatched junction nucleotides: 4. CDR1 is SGHRS and CDR2 is YFSETQ in the germline V gene.

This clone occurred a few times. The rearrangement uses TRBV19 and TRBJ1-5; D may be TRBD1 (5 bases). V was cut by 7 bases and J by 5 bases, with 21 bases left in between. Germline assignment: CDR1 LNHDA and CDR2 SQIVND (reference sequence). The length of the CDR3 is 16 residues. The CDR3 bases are TGTGCCAGTACTCCACGCTCGACAGACAGCTATCAGCCCCAGCATTTT. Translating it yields CASTPRSTDSYQPQHF.

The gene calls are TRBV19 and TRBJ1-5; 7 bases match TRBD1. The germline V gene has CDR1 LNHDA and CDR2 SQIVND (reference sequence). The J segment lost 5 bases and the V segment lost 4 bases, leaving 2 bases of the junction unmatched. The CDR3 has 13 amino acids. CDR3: CASSRTGYQPQHF. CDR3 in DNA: TGTGCCAGTAGTAGGACAGGCTATCAGCCCCAGCATTTT.

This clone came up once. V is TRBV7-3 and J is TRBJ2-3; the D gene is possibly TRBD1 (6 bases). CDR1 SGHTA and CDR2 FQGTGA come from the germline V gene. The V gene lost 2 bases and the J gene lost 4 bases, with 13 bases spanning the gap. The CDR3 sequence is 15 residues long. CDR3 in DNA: TGTGCCAGCAGCTTAGGGCAGGGGTGGGCAGATACGCAGTATTTT. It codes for CASSLGQGWADTQYF. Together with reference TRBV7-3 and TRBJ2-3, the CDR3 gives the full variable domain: GAGVSQTPSNKVTEKGKYVELRCDPISGHTALYWYRQSLGQGPEFLIYFQGTGAADDSGLPNDRFFAVRPEGSVSTLKIQRTERGDSAVYLCASSLGQGWADTQYFGPGTRLTVL.